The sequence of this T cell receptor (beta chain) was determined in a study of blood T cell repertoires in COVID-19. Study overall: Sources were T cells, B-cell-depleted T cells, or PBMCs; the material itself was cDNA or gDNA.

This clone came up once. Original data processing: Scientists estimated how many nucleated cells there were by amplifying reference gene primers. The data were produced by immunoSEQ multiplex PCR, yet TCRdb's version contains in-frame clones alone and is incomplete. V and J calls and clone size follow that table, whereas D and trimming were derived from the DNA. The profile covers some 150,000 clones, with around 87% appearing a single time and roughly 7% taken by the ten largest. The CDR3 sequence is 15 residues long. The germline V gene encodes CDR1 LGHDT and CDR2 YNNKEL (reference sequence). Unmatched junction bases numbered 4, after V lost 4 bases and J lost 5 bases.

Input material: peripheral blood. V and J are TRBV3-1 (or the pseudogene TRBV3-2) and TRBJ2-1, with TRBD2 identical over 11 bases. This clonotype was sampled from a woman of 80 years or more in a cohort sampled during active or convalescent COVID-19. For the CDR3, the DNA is TGTGCCAGCAGCCGACTAGCGGGGAGGCACAATGAGCAGTTCTTC. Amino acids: CASSRLAGRHNEQFF.